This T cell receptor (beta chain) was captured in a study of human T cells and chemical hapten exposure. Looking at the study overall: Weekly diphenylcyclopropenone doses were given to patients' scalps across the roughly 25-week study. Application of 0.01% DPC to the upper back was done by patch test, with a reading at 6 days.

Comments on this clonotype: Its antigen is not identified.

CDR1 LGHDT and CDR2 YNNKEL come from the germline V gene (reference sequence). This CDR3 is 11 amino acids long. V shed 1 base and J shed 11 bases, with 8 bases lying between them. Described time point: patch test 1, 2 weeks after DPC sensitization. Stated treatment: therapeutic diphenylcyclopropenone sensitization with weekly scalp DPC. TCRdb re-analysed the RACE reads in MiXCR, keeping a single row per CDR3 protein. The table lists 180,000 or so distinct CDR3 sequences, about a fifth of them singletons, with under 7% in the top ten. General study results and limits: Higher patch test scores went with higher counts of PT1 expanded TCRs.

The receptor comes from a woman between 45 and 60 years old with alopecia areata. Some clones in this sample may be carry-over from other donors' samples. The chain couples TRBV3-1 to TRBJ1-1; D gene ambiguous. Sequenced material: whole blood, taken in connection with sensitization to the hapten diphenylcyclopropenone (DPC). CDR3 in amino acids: CASSQGRWAFF. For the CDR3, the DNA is TGTGCCAGCAGCCAAGGAAGGTGGGCTTTCTTT.